The 4 T cell receptor beta chains below all came from one sample that was sequenced in a study of blood T cell repertoires in COVID-19. The protocol was immunoSEQ multiplex PCR, while the TCRdb copy is restricted to in-frame clones and leaves out a portion. The data contain about 440,000 clones, roughly 87% of them singletons. Sequencing input: PBMCs or T cells enriched from blood (not recorded which). These receptors came from a man aged 18 to 29 who had recovered from COVID-19.

This chain connects TRBV9 to TRBJ1-1, with 7 nucleotides matching TRBD1. Per the germline V gene, CDR1 is SGDLS and CDR2 is YYNGEE. With 2 bases clipped from V and 0 bases from J, the junction kept 4 bases outside the gene matches. The CDR3 sequence is 15 residues long. CDR3 residues: CASSVGTAMNTEAFF. The CDR3 DNA sequence: TGTGCCAGCAGCGTCGGGACAGCTATGAACACTGAAGCTTTCTTT.

The chain is built from TRBV19 and TRBJ2-1; D is unclear. With 3 bases removed from V and 9 bases from J, the gap between germline ends came to 9 bases. CDR1 is LNHDA, CDR2 SQIVND, per germline (reference sequence). The CDR3 runs 12 residues. The CDR3 nucleotides read TGTGCCAGTAGTATCGTGTCGGGTGAGCAGTTCTTC. Translation: CASSIVSGEQFF.

The CDR3 here is CASSIFPPGLAGGAYEQYF. In nucleotides, the CDR3 is TGTGCCAGTAGTATATTTCCGCCCGGACTAGCGGGAGGCGCCTACGAGCAGTACTTC. The chain couples TRBV19 to TRBJ2-7; 14 nucleotides line up with TRBD2. The CDR3 loop spans 19 amino acids. Germline V lookup: CDR1 LNHDA, CDR2 SQIVND (reference sequence). J lost 2 bases, V lost 2 bases, and 11 bases had no gene match.

V gene TRBV10-2 combines with J gene TRBJ2-5, with a weak D call TRBD2 (6 bases). V lost 8 bases and J lost 5, with 9 bases in between. Germline lookup yields CDR1 WSHSY and CDR2 SAAADI. There are 11 residues in the CDR3. In DNA, the CDR3 is TGCGCCAGCGGGACTGTGGAGACCCAGTACTTC. This translates into CASGTVETQYF.